This TCR beta chain was recorded in a study of PD-1 blockade in classical Hodgkin lymphoma. Overall study findings and caveats: After ASCT, patients who started nivolumab under 1 year later were excluded. The study reported lower baseline TCR diversity in newly diagnosed patients than in healthy donors. Diversity similar to that of newly diagnosed patients was seen at baseline in complete responders.

Remarks on this clone: Its antigen is not known.

Repertoires were generated with immunoSEQ multiplex PCR, while TCRdb's copy carries only in-frame clones and drops some. The data contain more than 20,000 clones, 84% of them singletons. This CDR3 has 13 amino acids. The germline gives CDR1 SGHTA, CDR2 FQGNSA. Trimming shortened V by 5 bases and J by 8 bases, and 15 bases separated the two germline ends. The time point was: cycle 4 day 1 (C4D1), after 6 weeks of nivolumab. Every single patient, without exception, relapsed after autologous stem cell transplantation, and brentuximab vedotin exposure varied. Each best response was a complete response, a partial response or progressive disease.

The clonotype was recovered from a human donor with classical Hodgkin lymphoma. The J gene is TRBJ1-1, the V gene TRBV7-2; TRBD1 is a possible D gene (6 bases). Material: peripheral blood mononuclear cells (PBMCs), obtained before the fourth cycle of nivolumab. Here the CDR3 reads CASSILGQLEAFF. As DNA, the CDR3 is TGTGCCAGCAGCATTTTAGGACAGTTAGAAGCTTTCTTT.